The clone carrying this TCR beta chain was seen a handful of times. Its specificity is not known. Germline V gene lookup returns CDR1 MNHEY and CDR2 SMNVEV (reference sequence). The CDR3 consists of 14 residues. V gave up 5 bases and J gave up 0 bases, with 9 bases separating them. This sample stems from a study of T cell responses to AZD1222 COVID-19 vaccine. Notes on the study in general: Reportedly, nearly half the spike-specific TCRs target unmutated variant regions. Across spike, vaccine-associated CD4 TCRs were found, dominant at 160-218 and 743-854. The donor group comprised mostly white British people and more females; the analysis possibly underestimated clonal diversity.

The data were produced by immunoSEQ multiplex PCR, yet TCRdb's version contains in-frame clones alone and is incomplete. The data hold fewer than 85,000 clones, with around 89% observed a single time. The chain combines TRBV27 with TRBJ2-3, with D hard to call. The source material was peripheral blood, sampled on day 0 of AZD1222 vaccination. This receptor was obtained from an adult in good health. In DNA, the CDR3 is TGTGCCAGCAGTCCCGGGCTTAGCACAGATACGCAGTATTTT. Amino acids: CASSPGLSTDTQYF.